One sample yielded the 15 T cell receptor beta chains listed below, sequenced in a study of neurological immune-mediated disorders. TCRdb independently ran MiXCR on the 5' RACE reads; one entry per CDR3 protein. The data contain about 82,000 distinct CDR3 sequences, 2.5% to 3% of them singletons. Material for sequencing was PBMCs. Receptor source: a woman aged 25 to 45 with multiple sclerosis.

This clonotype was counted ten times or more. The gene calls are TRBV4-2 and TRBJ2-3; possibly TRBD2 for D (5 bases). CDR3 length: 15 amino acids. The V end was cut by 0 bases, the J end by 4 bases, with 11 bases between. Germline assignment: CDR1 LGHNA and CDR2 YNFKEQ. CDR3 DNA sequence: TGTGCCAGCAGCCAAGAACAAGCGAGGGCAGATACGCAGTATTTT. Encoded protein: CASSQEQARADTQYF.

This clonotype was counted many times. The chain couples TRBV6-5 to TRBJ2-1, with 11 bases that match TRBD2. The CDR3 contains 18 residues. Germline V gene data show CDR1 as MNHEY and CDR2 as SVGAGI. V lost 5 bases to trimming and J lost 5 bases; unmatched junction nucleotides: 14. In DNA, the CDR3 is TGTGCCAGCAGTCGGGGACCCGGGACTAGCGGCGCTAACAATGAGCAGTTCTTC. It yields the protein CASSRGPGTSGANNEQFF.

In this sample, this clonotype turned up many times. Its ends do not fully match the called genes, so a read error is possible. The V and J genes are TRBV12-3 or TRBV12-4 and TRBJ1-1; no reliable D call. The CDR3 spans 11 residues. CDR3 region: CASSPLFNLHF. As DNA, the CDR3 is TGTGCCAGCAGTCCCCTGTTTAACTTACACTTT.

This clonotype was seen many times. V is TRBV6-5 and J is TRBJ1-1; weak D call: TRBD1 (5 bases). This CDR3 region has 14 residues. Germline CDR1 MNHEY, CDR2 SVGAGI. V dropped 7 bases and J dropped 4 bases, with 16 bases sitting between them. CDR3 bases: TGTGCCAGCAACAATAGACAGCGGCCCACTGAAGCTTTCTTT. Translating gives CASNNRQRPTEAFF.

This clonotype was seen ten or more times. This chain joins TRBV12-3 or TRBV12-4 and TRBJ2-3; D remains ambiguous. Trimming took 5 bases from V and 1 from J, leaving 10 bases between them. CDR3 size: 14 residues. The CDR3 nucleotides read TGTGCCAGCAGTAGCCGCCGGGGCACAGATACGCAGTATTTT. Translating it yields CASSSRRGTDTQYF.

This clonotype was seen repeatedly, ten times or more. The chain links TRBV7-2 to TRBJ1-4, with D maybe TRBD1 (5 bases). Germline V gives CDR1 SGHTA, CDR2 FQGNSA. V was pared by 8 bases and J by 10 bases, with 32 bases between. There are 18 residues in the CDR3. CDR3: CASARGLPGGRGMGKLFF. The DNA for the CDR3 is TGTGCCAGCGCAAGAGGACTTCCGGGGGGACGGGGCATGGGAAAACTGTTTTTT.

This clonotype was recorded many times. The DNA of the CDR3 is TGCAGTGCTAGAGATGTCGGGAGCCCCTCCTACGAGCAGTACTTC. Its protein product is CSARDVGSPSYEQYF. The chain employs TRBV20-1 and TRBJ2-7; D may be TRBD2 (6 bases). Looked up from germline, CDR1 is DFQATT and CDR2 is SNEGSKA (reference sequence). V was pared by 0 bases and J by 0 bases, with 12 bases between. The CDR3 sequence is 15 residues long.

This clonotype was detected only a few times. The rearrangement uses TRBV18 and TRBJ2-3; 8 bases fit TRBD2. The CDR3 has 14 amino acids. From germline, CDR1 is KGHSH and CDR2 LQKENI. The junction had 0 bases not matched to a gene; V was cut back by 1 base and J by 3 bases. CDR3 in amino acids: CASSPLAGTDTQYF. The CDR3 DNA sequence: TGTGCCAGCTCACCACTAGCGGGAACAGATACGCAGTATTTT.

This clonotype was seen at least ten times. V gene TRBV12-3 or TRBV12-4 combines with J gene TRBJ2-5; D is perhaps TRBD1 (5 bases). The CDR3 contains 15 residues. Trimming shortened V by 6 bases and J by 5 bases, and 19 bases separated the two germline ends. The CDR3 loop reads CASRLDSSPRETQYF. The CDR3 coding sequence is TGTGCCAGCAGACTTGACAGCTCCCCTAGGGAGACCCAGTACTTC.

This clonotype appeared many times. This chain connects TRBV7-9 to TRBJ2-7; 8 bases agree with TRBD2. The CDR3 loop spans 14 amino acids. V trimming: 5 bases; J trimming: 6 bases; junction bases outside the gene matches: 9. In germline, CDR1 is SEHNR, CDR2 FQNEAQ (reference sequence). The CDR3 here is CASSPGGGLGEQYF. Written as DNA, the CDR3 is TGTGCCAGCAGCCCGGGGGGGGGGCTTGGCGAGCAGTACTTC.

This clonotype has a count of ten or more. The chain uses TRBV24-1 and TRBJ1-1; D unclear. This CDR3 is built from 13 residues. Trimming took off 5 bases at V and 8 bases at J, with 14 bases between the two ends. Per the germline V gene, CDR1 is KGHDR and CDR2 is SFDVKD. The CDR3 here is CATSGISGGEAFF. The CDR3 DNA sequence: TGTGCCACCAGTGGCATCTCGGGTGGAGAAGCTTTCTTT.

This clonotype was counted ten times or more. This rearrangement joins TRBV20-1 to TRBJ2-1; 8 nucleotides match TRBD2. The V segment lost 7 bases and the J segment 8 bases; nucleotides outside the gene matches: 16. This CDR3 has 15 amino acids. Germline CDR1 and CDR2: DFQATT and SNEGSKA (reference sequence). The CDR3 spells CSGTGTRRSGDEQFF. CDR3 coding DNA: TGCAGTGGAACCGGGACTAGGCGTTCTGGGGATGAGCAGTTCTTC.

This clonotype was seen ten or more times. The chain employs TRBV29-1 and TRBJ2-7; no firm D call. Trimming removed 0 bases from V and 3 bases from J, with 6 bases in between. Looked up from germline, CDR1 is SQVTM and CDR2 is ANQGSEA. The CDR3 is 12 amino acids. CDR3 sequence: CSVEDFNYEQYF. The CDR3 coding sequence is TGCAGCGTTGAAGACTTTAACTACGAGCAGTACTTC.

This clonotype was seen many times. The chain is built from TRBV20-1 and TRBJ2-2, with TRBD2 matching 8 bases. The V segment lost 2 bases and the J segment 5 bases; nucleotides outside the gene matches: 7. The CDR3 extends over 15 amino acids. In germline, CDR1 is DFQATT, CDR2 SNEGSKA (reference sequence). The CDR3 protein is CSARTSGSATGELFF. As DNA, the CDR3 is TGCAGTGCTAGAACCAGCGGGAGTGCGACCGGGGAGCTGTTTTTT.

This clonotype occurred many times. The CDR3 DNA reads TGCGCCAGCAGCTCGGGACAGCACCAAGAGACCCAGTACTTC. Its translation is CASSSGQHQETQYF. The chain uses TRBV5-1 and TRBJ2-5; TRBD1 matches 7 bases. Per germline, CDR1 SGHRS and CDR2 YFSETQ. CDR3 length: 14 residues. V dropped 3 bases and J dropped 0; count of bases not matched to a gene: 2.